This T cell receptor beta chain derives from a study of vaccination and CD4 T cells after COVID-19. On this clonotype: Its antigen is not identified.

Trimming took 5 bases from V and 0 from J, leaving 14 bases between them. This CDR3 has 16 amino acids. Germline CDR1 and CDR2: MDHEN and SYDVKM. Treatment of the sample: roughly ten-day PBMC culture with coronavirus spike peptide pools or control peptides (ViraFEST assay). An Oncomine TCR Beta short-read assay was used to sequence the DNA from cultured CD4+ T cells. One entry per CDR3 protein results from TCRdb running MiXCR on the PCR reads. The sample records 15,000 to 20,000 distinct CDR3 sequences, 45% to 70% being singletons. The source is a human donor who had recovered from COVID-19. The V gene is TRBV28, the J gene TRBJ1-5; unclear D gene. The sample comprised CD4+ T cells from blood, cultured in vitro. The CDR3 region has the DNA TGTGCCAGCAGTCCCCTGGACCTGTATAGCAATCAGCCCCAGCATTTT. Encoded protein: CASSPLDLYSNQPQHF. Full variable domain (rest looked up from reference TRBV28 and TRBJ1-5): DVKVTQSSRYLVKRTGEKVFLECVQDMDHENMFWYRQDPGLGLRLIYFSYDVKMKEKGDIPEGYSVSREKKERFSLILESASTNQTSMYLCASSPLDLYSNQPQHFGDGTRLSIL.